The 16 T cell receptor beta chains presented below share a single source sample, sequenced in a study of cytomegalovirus exposure and HLA in healthy donors. PCR was performed using 60 Vbeta and 13 Jbeta primers. The protocol was immunoSEQ multiplex PCR, while the TCRdb copy is restricted to in-frame clones and leaves out a portion. The table lists 50,000 or so clones. The sample consisted of PBMCs. These receptors came from a woman aged 40-49 years in good health and CMV-seronegative.

This sequence joins TRBV7-2 and TRBJ1-2; 12 bases agree with TRBD1. V lost 3 bases to trimming and J lost 4 bases; unmatched junction nucleotides: 0. This CDR3 is built from 14 residues. In germline, CDR1 is SGHTA, CDR2 FQGNSA. The CDR3 region is CASSLGQGAYGYTF. The CDR3, as DNA: TGTGCCAGCAGCTTGGGACAGGGGGCCTATGGCTACACCTTC.

This chain connects TRBV15 to TRBJ1-4; D is unclear. CDR1 is LNHNV, CDR2 YYDKDF, per germline (reference sequence). Trimming cost V 0 bases and J 6 bases, with 8 bases left between them. The CDR3 is 14 residues long. The CDR3 protein is CATSRDNGHEKLFF. The CDR3 DNA follows: TGTGCCACCAGCAGAGATAACGGTCATGAAAAACTGTTTTTT.

The chain has TRBV7-9 and TRBJ2-1; 8 positions agree with TRBD2. The CDR3 runs 13 residues. V shed 3 bases, J shed 5 bases, and the junction held 0 bases outside the gene matches. Germline CDR1 SEHNR, CDR2 FQNEAQ (reference sequence). This CDR3 reads CASSFSGNNEQFF. The CDR3 DNA follows: TGTGCCAGCAGCTTTAGCGGGAACAATGAGCAGTTCTTC.

The gene calls are TRBV27 and TRBJ2-7; D may be TRBD2 (6 bases). The CDR3 length is 15 residues. Germline V CDR1 and CDR2: MNHEY, SMNVEV (reference sequence). Trimming removed 5 bases at V and 0 bases at J, with 14 bases between. CDR3 DNA sequence: TGTGCCAGCAGTGATTTTAGCGGCAGCTCCTACGAGCAGTACTTC. Its translation: CASSDFSGSSYEQYF.

This rearrangement joins TRBV28 to TRBJ2-5; TRBD1 agrees at 7 bases. The V and J ends lost 8 bases and 0 bases, in that order; junction bases with no gene match: 3. Germline values: CDR1 MDHEN, CDR2 SYDVKM. The CDR3 has 13 residues. The CDR3 DNA reads TGTGCCAGCCGGGGACAGAACCAAGAGACCCAGTACTTC. As protein: CASRGQNQETQYF. The whole variable domain, remainder taken from reference TRBV28 and TRBJ2-5, is DVKVTQSSRYLVKRTGEKVFLECVQDMDHENMFWYRQDPGLGLRLIYFSYDVKMKEKGDIPEGYSVSREKKERFSLILESASTNQTSMYLCASRGQNQETQYFGPGTRLLVL.

About this clone: One junction end does not reproduce the germline sequence, and a read error may be involved. The J gene is TRBJ1-3, the V gene TRBV30, with D perhaps TRBD1 (6 bases). This CDR3 is 15 amino acids long. CDR1 GTSNPN and CDR2 SVGIG come from the germline V gene (reference sequence). The CDR3 nucleotides read TGTGCCGGGAGTGGGGGCCCGGCGGCTGGAAACACCATATATTTT. Protein sequence: CAGSGGPAAGNTIYF.

This CDR3 reads CASALGASGTQYF. CDR3 DNA sequence: TGTGCCAGCGCCCTGGGGGCCTCCGGGACCCAGTACTTC. V is TRBV28 and J is TRBJ2-5, with TRBD1 as a possible D gene (6 bases). Trimming cost V 8 bases and J 7 bases, with 17 bases left between them. Per germline, CDR1 MDHEN and CDR2 SYDVKM. The CDR3 is made up of 13 amino acids. The full variable domain, its missing parts supplied by reference TRBV28 and TRBJ2-5, is DVKVTQSSRYLVKRTGEKVFLECVQDMDHENMFWYRQDPGLGLRLIYFSYDVKMKEKGDIPEGYSVSREKKERFSLILESASTNQTSMYLCASALGASGTQYFGPGTRLLVL.

The CDR3 sequence is CAISEEVAVSYEQYF. The CDR3 region has the DNA TGTGCCATCAGTGAGGAAGTAGCGGTTTCCTACGAGCAGTACTTC. The genes are TRBV10-3 and TRBJ2-7; maybe TRBD2 (6 bases). The ends were cut back, 2 bases at V and 1 base at J, with 12 bases in the middle. There are 15 residues in the CDR3. From germline, CDR1 is ENHRY and CDR2 SYGVKD.

The chain combines TRBV2 with TRBJ1-5; 8 positions match TRBD1. Looked up from germline, CDR1 is SNHLY and CDR2 is FYNNEI. The CDR3 totals 15 residues. V dropped 6 bases and J dropped 5; count of bases not matched to a gene: 9. CDR3 bases: TGTGCCAGCAGAGACGGGACAGGCTACCATCAGCCCCAGCATTTT. This encodes CASRDGTGYHQPQHF.

The chain carries TRBV28 and TRBJ2-2; 10 bases agree with TRBD2. The CDR3 loop spans 17 amino acids. After removal of 4 bases from V and 5 bases from J, the junction contained 10 bases not matched to a gene. Germline V CDR1 and CDR2: MDHEN, SYDVKM. In nucleotides, the CDR3 is TGTGCCAGCAGTTCGGGTCGGACTAGCGGAGGAACCGGGGAGCTGTTTTTT. This codes for CASSSGRTSGGTGELFF.

A word on this clone: The junction and the germline gene differ at one end; a read error may be behind it. This rearrangement joins TRBV19 to TRBJ1-5, with no clear D. The CDR3 is 13 residues long. Germline-derived CDR1 and CDR2 are LNHDA and SQIVND (reference sequence). The CDR3 spells CAGSIDDYQPQHF. CDR3 DNA: TGTGCCGGTAGTATAGATGACTATCAGCCCCAGCATTTT.

The chain recombines TRBV2 with TRBJ2-5, with no clear D. V shed 0 bases and J shed 4 bases, with 12 bases lying between them. The CDR3 has 15 amino acids. Germline V gives CDR1 SNHLY, CDR2 FYNNEI. The DNA of the CDR3 is TGTGCCAGCAGTGAAGCGCTGGCCGCCTCAGAGACCCAGTACTTC. Its translation: CASSEALAASETQYF.

This chain joins TRBV2 and TRBJ2-2, with a possible D match to TRBD2 (5 bases). Germline CDR1 reads SNHLY; CDR2 reads FYNNEI. CDR3 length equals 16 residues. Between the trimmed V and J ends, which lost 3 bases and 1 base, there was a span of 12 bases. CDR3 DNA sequence: TGTGCCAGCAGTGATGTTCTAGCCCTGAACACCGGGGAGCTGTTTTTT. Translation: CASSDVLALNTGELFF.

This chain uses TRBV18 with TRBJ2-7; 7 bases map to TRBD1. The CDR3 covers 16 residues. Germline V gene lookup returns CDR1 KGHSH and CDR2 LQKENI. Losses at the gene ends were 0 bases for V and 3 bases for J; bases not matched to a gene: 8. CDR3 amino acids: CASSPPNRGESYEQYF. The CDR3 region has the DNA TGTGCCAGCTCACCACCGAACAGGGGAGAAAGCTACGAGCAGTACTTC.

CDR3 residues: CASSLVADSGNTIYF. CDR3 DNA: TGTGCCAGCAGCTTAGTCGCAGACTCTGGAAACACCATATATTTT. This sequence joins TRBV11-2 and TRBJ1-3; no clear D gene. The V and J ends lost 1 base and 0 bases respectively, with 7 bases between them. This CDR3 region has 15 residues. Germline V gives CDR1 SGHAT, CDR2 FQNNGV.

The gene calls are TRBV19 and TRBJ1-6; no clear D. Germline CDR1 is LNHDA and CDR2 is SQIVND (reference sequence). The length of the CDR3 is 15 residues. Deletions cut 6 bases from V and 0 bases from J, with 9 bases between. The CDR3 sequence is CASSETGSYNSPLHF. The CDR3 nucleotides are TGTGCCAGTAGCGAAACGGGCTCCTATAATTCACCCCTCCACTTT.